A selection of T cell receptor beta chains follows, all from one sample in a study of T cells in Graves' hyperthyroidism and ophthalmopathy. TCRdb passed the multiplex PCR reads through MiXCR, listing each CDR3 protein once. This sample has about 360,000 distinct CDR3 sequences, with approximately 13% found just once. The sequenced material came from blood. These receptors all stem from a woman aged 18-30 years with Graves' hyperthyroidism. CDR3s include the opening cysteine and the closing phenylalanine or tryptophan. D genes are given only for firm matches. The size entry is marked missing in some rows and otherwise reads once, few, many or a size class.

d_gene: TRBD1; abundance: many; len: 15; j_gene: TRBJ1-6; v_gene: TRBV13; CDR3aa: CASSPSGTGNSPLHF; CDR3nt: TGTGCCAGCAGCCCGTCCGGGACAGGGAATTCACCCCTCCACTTT
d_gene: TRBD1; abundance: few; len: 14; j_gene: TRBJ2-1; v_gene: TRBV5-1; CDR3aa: CASSLVQGYDEQFF; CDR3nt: TGCGCCAGCAGCTTGGTACAGGGGTACGATGAGCAGTTCTTC
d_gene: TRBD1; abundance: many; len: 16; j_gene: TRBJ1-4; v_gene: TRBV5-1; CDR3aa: CASSLLGQGAREKLFF; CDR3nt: TGCGCCAGCAGCTTGTTGGGACAGGGGGCACGTGAAAAACTGTTTTTT
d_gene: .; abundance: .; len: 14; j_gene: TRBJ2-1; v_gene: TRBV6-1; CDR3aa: CASEVGGINNEQFF; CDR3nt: TGTGCCAGCGAGGTCGGCGGGATAAACAATGAGCAGTTCTTC
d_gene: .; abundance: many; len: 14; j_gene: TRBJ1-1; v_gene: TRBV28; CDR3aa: CASSFGREGIGAFF; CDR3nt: TGTGCCAGCAGTTTCGGCAGGGAAGGGATTGGAGCTTTCTTT
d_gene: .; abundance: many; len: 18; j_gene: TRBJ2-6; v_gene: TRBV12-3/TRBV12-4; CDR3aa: CASSLLMAAVAGANVLTF; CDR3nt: TGTGCCAGCAGTTTACTTATGGCCGCCGTAGCCGGGGCCAACGTCCTGACTTTC
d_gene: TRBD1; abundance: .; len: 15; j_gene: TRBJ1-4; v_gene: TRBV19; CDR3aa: CASSTGDSNYEKLFF; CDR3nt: TGTGCCAGTAGTACCGGGGACAGTAACTATGAAAAACTGTTTTTT
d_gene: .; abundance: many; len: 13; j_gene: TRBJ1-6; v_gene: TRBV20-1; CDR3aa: CSARQGRGSPLHF; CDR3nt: TGCAGTGCTAGACAGGGGAGAGGCTCACCCCTCCACTTT
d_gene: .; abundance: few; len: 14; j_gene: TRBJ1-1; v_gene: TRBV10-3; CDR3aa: CAISEGMRNTEAFF; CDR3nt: TGTGCCATCAGTGAGGGAATGAGGAACACTGAAGCTTTCTTT
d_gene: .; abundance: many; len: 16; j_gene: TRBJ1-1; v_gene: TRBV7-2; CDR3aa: CASSLAVGIVRDEAFF; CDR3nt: TGTGCCAGCAGCTTAGCTGTGGGGATCGTTAGGGATGAAGCTTTCTTT
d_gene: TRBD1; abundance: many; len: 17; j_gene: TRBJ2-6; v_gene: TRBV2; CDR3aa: CASRQGPPLSGANVLTF; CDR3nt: TGTGCCAGCCGACAGGGTCCCCCTCTCTCTGGGGCCAACGTCCTGACTTTC
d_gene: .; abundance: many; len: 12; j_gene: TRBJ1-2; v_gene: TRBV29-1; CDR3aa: CSAETANYGYTF; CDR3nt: TGCAGCGCTGAGACCGCCAACTATGGCTACACCTTC
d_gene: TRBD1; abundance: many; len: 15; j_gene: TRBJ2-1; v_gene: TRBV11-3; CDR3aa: CASSSGQDPFDEQFF; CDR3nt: TGTGCCAGCAGCTCGGGACAGGATCCTTTCGATGAGCAGTTCTTC
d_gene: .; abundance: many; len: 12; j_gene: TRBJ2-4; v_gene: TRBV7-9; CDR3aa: CASRGTKNIQYF; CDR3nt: TGTGCCAGCAGAGGTACCAAAAACATTCAGTACTTC
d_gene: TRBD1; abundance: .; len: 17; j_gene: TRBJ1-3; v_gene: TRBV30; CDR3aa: CAWSITRTGGTGNTIYF; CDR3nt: TGTGCCTGGAGTATAACAAGAACAGGGGGCACTGGAAACACCATATATTTT
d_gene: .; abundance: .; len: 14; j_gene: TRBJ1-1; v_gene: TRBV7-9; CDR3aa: CASSLIGLDTEAFF; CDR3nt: TGTGCCAGCAGCTTAATTGGGCTTGACACTGAAGCTTTCTTT
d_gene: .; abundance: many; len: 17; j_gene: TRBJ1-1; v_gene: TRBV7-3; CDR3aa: CASAGGPVYNRGTEAFF; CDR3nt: TGTGCCAGCGCTGGGGGCCCAGTGTATAATCGTGGCACTGAAGCTTTCTTT
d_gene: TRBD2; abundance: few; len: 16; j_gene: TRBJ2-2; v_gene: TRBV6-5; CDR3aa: CASSYVGSGRGGELFF; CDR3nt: TGTGCCAGCAGTTACGTGGGAAGCGGGAGGGGCGGGGAGCTGTTTTTT
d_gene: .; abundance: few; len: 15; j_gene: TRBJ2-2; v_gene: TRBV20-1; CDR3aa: CSARVFSDNTGELFF; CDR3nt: TGCAGTGCTAGAGTGTTTTCCGATAACACCGGGGAGCTGTTTTTT
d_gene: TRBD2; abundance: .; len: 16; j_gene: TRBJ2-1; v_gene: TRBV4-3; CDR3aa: CASSQDLGLAGGEQFF; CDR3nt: TGCGCCAGCAGCCAAGATTTGGGACTCGCGGGAGGTGAGCAGTTCTTC
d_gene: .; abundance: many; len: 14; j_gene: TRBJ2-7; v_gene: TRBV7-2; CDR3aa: CASSLDLGRYEQYF; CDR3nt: TGTGCCAGCAGCTTAGATCTGGGTCGCTACGAGCAGTACTTC
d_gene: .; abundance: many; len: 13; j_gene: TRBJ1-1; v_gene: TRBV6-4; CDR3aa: CASSETRNTEAFF; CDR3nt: TGTGCCAGCAGCGAAACCCGTAACACTGAAGCTTTCTTT
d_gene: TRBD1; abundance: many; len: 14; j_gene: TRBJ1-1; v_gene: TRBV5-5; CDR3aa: CASSSNRGVTEAFF; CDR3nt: TGTGCCAGCAGCTCAAACAGGGGAGTCACTGAAGCTTTCTTT
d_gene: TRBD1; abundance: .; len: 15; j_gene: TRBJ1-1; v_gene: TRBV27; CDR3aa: CASSLSNQGGTEAFF; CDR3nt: TGTGCCAGCAGTTTATCGAATCAGGGGGGCACTGAAGCTTTCTTT
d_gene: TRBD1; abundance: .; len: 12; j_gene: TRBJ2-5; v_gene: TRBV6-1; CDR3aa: CASNRQGETQYF; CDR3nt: TGTGCCAGCAATAGACAGGGAGAGACCCAGTACTTC